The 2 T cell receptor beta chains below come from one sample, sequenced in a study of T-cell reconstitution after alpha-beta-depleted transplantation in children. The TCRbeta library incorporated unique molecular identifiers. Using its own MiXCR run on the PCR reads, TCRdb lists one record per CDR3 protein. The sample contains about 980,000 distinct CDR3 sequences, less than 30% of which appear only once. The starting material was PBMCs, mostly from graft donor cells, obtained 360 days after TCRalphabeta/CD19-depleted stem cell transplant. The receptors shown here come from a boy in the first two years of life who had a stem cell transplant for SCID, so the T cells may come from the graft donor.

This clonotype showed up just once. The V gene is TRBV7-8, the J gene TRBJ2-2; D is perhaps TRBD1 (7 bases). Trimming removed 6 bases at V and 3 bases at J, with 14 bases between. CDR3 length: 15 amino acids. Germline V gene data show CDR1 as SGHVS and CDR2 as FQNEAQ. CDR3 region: CASRRGQIDTGELFF. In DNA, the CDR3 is TGTGCCAGCAGGCGGGGACAGATAGACACCGGGGAGCTGTTTTTT.

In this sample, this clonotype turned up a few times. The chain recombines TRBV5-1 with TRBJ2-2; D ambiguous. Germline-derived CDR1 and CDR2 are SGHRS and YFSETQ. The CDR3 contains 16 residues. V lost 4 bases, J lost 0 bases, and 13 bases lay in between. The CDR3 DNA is TGCGCCAGCAGCCTACCGACGTTAGCGAACACCGGGGAGCTGTTTTTT. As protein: CASSLPTLANTGELFF.